These 26 T cell receptor beta chains were sequenced from one sample in a study of OX40 agonist ivuxolimab in advanced cancers. Some clones are missing from TCRdb's copy, which holds only in-frame ones; the method was immunoSEQ multiplex PCR. The sample holds 10,000 or so clones, roughly three quarters seen once. The sample here was CD4+ or CD8+ T cells sorted from blood, taken in a trial of the OX40 agonist ivuxolimab. These TCRs come from an adult with an advanced solid tumor such as melanoma, head and neck, liver or kidney cancer.

The chain joins TRBV9 to TRBJ1-2, with D maybe TRBD1 (6 bases). V dropped 0 bases and J dropped 3 bases, with 12 bases sitting between them. Germline assignment: CDR1 SGDLS and CDR2 YYNGEE. The CDR3 extends over 15 amino acids. The CDR3 coding sequence is TGTGCCAGCAGCGTAGGGACGGGGGCTGACTATGGCTACACCTTC. It codes for CASSVGTGADYGYTF.

The gene calls are TRBV4-1 and TRBJ2-3; maybe TRBD1 (5 bases). The CDR3 length is 18 residues. Trimming shortened V by 2 bases and J by 1 base, and 19 bases separated the two germline ends. Germline values: CDR1 MGHRA, CDR2 YSYEKL. In DNA, the CDR3 is TGCGCCAGCAGCCAAAGGTTTATTACGATAGGGGGCACAGATACGCAGTATTTT. This gives the protein CASSQRFITIGGTDTQYF.

This sequence joins TRBV28 and TRBJ2-5; 11 bases fit TRBD2. This CDR3 spans 18 amino acids. After removal of 8 bases from V and 5 bases from J, the junction contained 19 bases not matched to a gene. Germline assignment: CDR1 MDHEN and CDR2 SYDVKM. The CDR3 sequence is CASGVYKFLAGGHETQYF. CDR3 in DNA: TGTGCCAGCGGGGTGTATAAATTCCTAGCGGGAGGTCATGAGACCCAGTACTTC.

The V call is TRBV7-8, the J call TRBJ2-3, with 8 bases aligning to TRBD2. CDR1 SGHVS and CDR2 FQNEAQ come from the germline V gene. CDR3 size: 16 residues. V shed 7 bases, J shed 2 bases, and the junction held 11 bases outside the gene matches. CDR3 sequence reads: CASNPLDSGNTDTQYF. For the CDR3, the DNA is TGTGCCAGCAACCCCCTTGATAGCGGGAACACAGATACGCAGTATTTT.

The rearrangement links TRBV21-1 to TRBJ1-6. TRBV21-1 is labeled a pseudogene. The CDR3 covers 17 residues. The CDR3, as DNA: TGTGCCAGCAGCCTCCGGGCGGGGCGAAACTATAATTCACCCCTCCACTTT. Protein sequence: CASSLRAGRNYNSPLHF.

V and J are TRBV7-9 and TRBJ2-2, with D perhaps TRBD2 (5 bases). Between the trimmed V and J ends, which lost 5 bases and 6 bases, there was a span of 10 bases. The germline V gene encodes CDR1 SEHNR and CDR2 FQNEAQ (reference sequence). The CDR3 is 13 residues long. The CDR3, as DNA: TGTGCCAGCAGCCTCGGACTTGCCGGGGAGCTGTTTTTT. Its protein product is CASSLGLAGELFF.

V and J are TRBV27 and TRBJ2-3; TRBD1 matches 7 bases. The CDR3 covers 14 residues. The germline gives CDR1 MNHEY, CDR2 SMNVEV (reference sequence). V was pared by 6 bases and J by 6 bases, with 9 bases of the junction left unmatched. As DNA, the CDR3 is TGTGCCAGCAGAAGCGACAGGGATCCGGATACGCAGTATTTT. Amino acid sequence: CASRSDRDPDTQYF.

This clone was found once. The chain recombines TRBV9 with TRBJ1-6; D not resolved. CDR1 and CDR2 from the germline V gene are SGDLS and YYNGEE. The CDR3 contains 13 residues. Trimming took 2 bases from V and 7 from J, leaving 7 bases between them. CDR3 in amino acids: CASSVDSNSPLHF. Written as DNA, the CDR3 is TGTGCCAGCAGCGTCGATAGCAATTCACCCCTCCACTTT.

This rearrangement joins TRBV7-9 to TRBJ2-1, with no clear D. Germline V gene sequence: CDR1 SEHNR, CDR2 FQNEAQ (reference sequence). The CDR3 length is 15 residues. Trimming shortened V by 4 bases and J by 4 bases, and 14 bases separated the two germline ends. CDR3 nucleotides: TGTGCCAGCAGCTCTTCACTGGTAGAGTACAATGAGCAGTTCTTC. It translates to CASSSSLVEYNEQFF.

This clone was seen only a few times. V gene TRBV7-8 combines with J gene TRBJ2-5; 9 bases line up with TRBD2. V was clipped by 4 bases and J by 1 base; unmatched bases: 4. The V gene's germline CDR1 is SGHVS and CDR2 FQNEAQ. The CDR3 covers 15 residues. CDR3 loop: CASSSLLAGQETQYF. The CDR3 nucleotides read TGTGCCAGCAGCTCCCTACTAGCGGGCCAAGAGACCCAGTACTTC.

This clone was seen once. The genes are TRBV28 and TRBJ1-4; D not resolved. V shed 5 bases and J shed 11 bases, with 12 bases lying between them. CDR1 is MDHEN and CDR2 is SYDVKM in the germline V gene. The CDR3 contains 12 residues. As DNA, the CDR3 is TGTGCCAGCAGTCTACTCGGAGGGAAACTGTTTTTT. This gives the protein CASSLLGGKLFF. Full variable domain (rest looked up from reference TRBV28 and TRBJ1-4): DVKVTQSSRYLVKRTGEKVFLECVQDMDHENMFWYRQDPGLGLRLIYFSYDVKMKEKGDIPEGYSVSREKKERFSLILESASTNQTSMYLCASSLLGGKLFFGSGTQLSVL.

CDR3 residues: CASERQGGTEAFF. The CDR3, as DNA: TGTGCCAGCGAGAGACAGGGAGGCACTGAAGCTTTCTTT. The chain has TRBV6-5 and TRBJ1-1, with 7 bases matching TRBD1. The V and J ends lost 8 bases and 4 bases, in that order; junction bases with no gene match: 7. The germline V gene encodes CDR1 MNHEY and CDR2 SVGAGI. The CDR3 has 13 amino acids.

This clone appeared a few times. This chain uses TRBV4-3 with TRBJ2-3; a possible D gene is TRBD2 (7 bases). The CDR3 consists of 17 residues. CDR1 is LGHNA and CDR2 is YSLEER in the germline V gene. Trimming took 0 bases from V and 0 from J, leaving 13 bases between them. Here the CDR3 reads CASSQDGGGTSTDTQYF. The DNA for the CDR3 is TGCGCCAGCAGCCAAGATGGGGGGGGCACCAGCACAGATACGCAGTATTTT.

As for this clone: A single base separates this from a much larger clone, so it may be a read error. The chain combines TRBV4-1 with TRBJ2-1, with D possibly matching TRBD2 (6 bases). V lost 1 base and J lost 6, with 19 bases in between. Germline CDR1 MGHRA, CDR2 YSYEKL. The CDR3 runs to 17 residues. CDR3 bases: TGCGCCAGCAGCCAAGGCCGGGGAGGACTCCCAGGCAATGAGCAGTTCTTC. Translation gives CASSQGRGGLPGNEQFF.

The CDR3 nucleotides read TGTGCCAGCAGCTTAGACGGTTCCTACGAGCAGTACTTC. It translates to CASSLDGSYEQYF. The chain combines TRBV13 with TRBJ2-7; the D is unclear. Germline-derived CDR1 and CDR2 are PRHDT and FYEKMQ (reference sequence). This CDR3 has 13 residues. V lost 1 base to trimming and J lost 1 base, with 5 bases between them.

The chain uses TRBV28 and TRBJ2-7, with TRBD1 as a possible D gene (6 bases). Deletions cut 2 bases from V and 4 bases from J, with 12 bases between. The germline gives CDR1 MDHEN, CDR2 SYDVKM. The CDR3 has 14 amino acids. The chain's CDR3 is CASSLRQGWYEQYF. The CDR3 DNA follows: TGTGCCAGCAGTTTACGGCAGGGGTGGTACGAGCAGTACTTC.

V and J are TRBV19 and TRBJ2-7, with 7 nucleotides matching TRBD1. J gave up 3 bases and V 6 bases, and 2 bases lay outside the gene matches. This CDR3 has 12 amino acids. In germline, CDR1 is LNHDA, CDR2 SQIVND (reference sequence). The CDR3 loop is CASSAGGYEQYF. In DNA form, the CDR3 reads TGTGCCAGTAGCGCAGGGGGCTACGAGCAGTACTTC.

The V and J genes are TRBV10-1 and TRBJ2-1; D ambiguous. Trimming pared 2 bases from V and 8 bases from J, leaving 13 bases between. The CDR3 covers 14 residues. Germline V CDR1 and CDR2: WNHNN, SYGVQD (reference sequence). The CDR3 loop is CASSELELPHEQFF. CDR3 bases: TGCGCCAGCAGTGAGCTGGAGTTGCCGCATGAGCAGTTCTTC.

Here the CDR3 reads CASSQDGSNSPLHF. CDR3 nucleotide sequence: TGCGCCAGCAGCCAAGACGGCAGTAATTCACCCCTCCACTTT. The chain uses TRBV4-1 and TRBJ1-6; D is undetermined. Germline-derived CDR1 and CDR2 are MGHRA and YSYEKL. The CDR3 consists of 14 residues. Trimming removed 0 bases at V and 6 bases at J, with 6 bases between.

This sequence joins TRBV5-1 and TRBJ2-1, with 9 bases matching TRBD2. J gave up 4 bases and V 4 bases, and 6 bases lay outside the gene matches. This CDR3 has 15 residues. The germline V gene has CDR1 SGHRS and CDR2 YFSETQ. The CDR3 DNA reads as TGCGCCAGCAGCCCCGGGACTAGCCCGTACAATGAGCAGTTCTTC. This sequence encodes CASSPGTSPYNEQFF.

This clone was detected only once. V and J are TRBV7-6 and TRBJ1-1; a weak D match, TRBD1 (5 bases). Per the germline V gene, CDR1 is SGHVS and CDR2 is FNYEAQ. CDR3 size: 14 residues. Trimming pared 0 bases from V and 1 base from J, leaving 6 bases between. As DNA, the CDR3 is TGTGCCAGCAGCTTAGCGGGGCCGAACACTGAAGCTTTCTTT. Its translation: CASSLAGPNTEAFF.

V and J are TRBV27 and TRBJ2-3; the D gene could be TRBD1 or TRBD2 (5 bases each). CDR1 and CDR2 (germline): MNHEY, SMNVEV (reference sequence). The CDR3 sequence is 14 residues long. Trimming left V 1 base short and J 4 bases short, with 9 bases between. CDR3 region: CASSLWDPADTQYF. CDR3 nucleotides: TGTGCCAGCAGTTTATGGGACCCCGCAGATACGCAGTATTTT.

This chain uses TRBV19 with TRBJ2-3, with TRBD2 matching over 10 bases. Per germline, CDR1 LNHDA and CDR2 SQIVND (reference sequence). Germline trimming cut 5 bases from V and 4 bases from J; bases unmatched to any gene: 9. This CDR3 is 16 amino acids long. DNA for the CDR3: TGTGCCAGTAGTGGAGGACTAGCGGCCGTTGCAGATACGCAGTATTTT. This gives the protein CASSGGLAAVADTQYF. Based on the CDR3 plus reference TRBV19 and TRBJ2-3, the full variable domain is DGGITQSPKYLFRKEGQNVTLSCEQNLNHDAMYWYRQDPGQGLRLIYYSQIVNDFQKGDIAEGYSVSREKKESFPLTVTSAQKNPTAFYLCASSGGLAAVADTQYFGPGTRLTVL.

This clone has a single count. This chain connects TRBV7-8 to TRBJ2-1; 7 nucleotides line up with TRBD2. The J segment lost 6 bases and the V segment lost 4 bases, leaving 12 bases of the junction unmatched. Germline V CDR1 and CDR2: SGHVS, FQNEAQ. CDR3 length equals 16 residues. The CDR3, as DNA: TGTGCCAGCAGCTCCCATCGACGGGAGGCTAGCAATGAGCAGTTCTTC. Translating it yields CASSSHRREASNEQFF.

The chain uses TRBV7-8 and TRBJ2-1, with a possible D match to TRBD1 (5 bases). V lost 8 bases and J lost 3, with 8 bases in between. The CDR3 loop spans 12 amino acids. Germline V gene data show CDR1 as SGHVS and CDR2 as FQNEAQ. CDR3 residues: CASEDSYNEQFF. The CDR3 DNA sequence: TGTGCCAGCGAAGACAGCTACAATGAGCAGTTCTTC.

This clone was found once. The J gene is TRBJ1-1, the V gene TRBV19; perhaps TRBD1 as D (6 bases). Germline lookup yields CDR1 LNHDA and CDR2 SQIVND (reference sequence). This CDR3 contains 14 residues. V lost 1 base and J lost 4, with 10 bases in between. For the CDR3, the DNA is TGTGCCAGTAGTATAGGGGACATACTCACTGAAGCTTTCTTT. This gives the protein CASSIGDILTEAFF. Supplemented by reference TRBV19 and TRBJ1-1, the full variable domain reads DGGITQSPKYLFRKEGQNVTLSCEQNLNHDAMYWYRQDPGQGLRLIYYSQIVNDFQKGDIAEGYSVSREKKESFPLTVTSAQKNPTAFYLCASSIGDILTEAFFGQGTRLTVV.